This TCR beta chain was identified during a study of T-cell reconstitution after alpha-beta-depleted transplantation in children. Study results and caveats: By one year post-transplant, T-cell counts and diversity largely arose from T cells that were newly produced. In patients about two months after transplant, alpha-beta T cells reportedly arose from several hundred expanded graft clones. Recipient T cells and thymic progenitors that survived were the source of the high TCRbeta diversity seen at day 60 in some patients.

This CDR3 comprises 14 residues. Germline loops: CDR1 LGHDT, CDR2 YNNKEL (reference sequence). V shed 6 bases and J 2 bases; nucleotides not matched to a gene: 6. The table lists this clonotype with a few counts. Its matching antigen is unknown. Library preparation (for TCRbeta) was performed with unique molecular identifiers. In TCRdb, the PCR reads were re-called with MiXCR into one record per CDR3 protein. The data contain 550,000 to 600,000 distinct CDR3 sequences, under 25% of them singletons. The TCR originated in a boy in the first two years of life who had a stem cell transplant for acute myeloid leukemia, so the T cells may come from the graft donor. The chain joins TRBV3-1 to TRBJ2-5; 7 nucleotides agree with TRBD1. Sequenced here: PBMCs, mostly from graft donor cells, sampled 360 days after TCRalphabeta/CD19-depleted stem cell transplant. CDR3 nucleotide sequence: TGTGCCAGCAGGTCGAGGGGGCGGCAAGAGACCCAGTACTTC. Protein sequence: CASRSRGRQETQYF.